This T cell receptor beta chain originates from a study of shared clonotypes between healthy human individuals. Trimming removed 5 bases at V and 7 bases at J, with 14 bases between. CDR3 length: 13 residues. Germline assignment: CDR1 SEHNR and CDR2 FQNEAQ (reference sequence). Repertoires were generated with immunoSEQ multiplex PCR, while TCRdb's copy carries only in-frame clones and drops some. Counted here are over 850,000 clones, around 78% occurring once; the ten biggest clones make up under 0.6%. The sequencing input was memory CD4+ T cells from PBMCs. Subset in this sample: CD45RA-negative fraction. The receptor comes from a man younger than 35 in good health. Some clones in this sample may be carry-over from other donors' samples. The rearrangement links TRBV7-9 to TRBJ1-1, with a weak D call TRBD1 (5 bases). The CDR3 DNA reads as TGTGCCAGCAGCCCCCTGCAGGGCAGTGAAGCTTTCTTT. This codes for CASSPLQGSEAFF.